The 22 T cell receptor beta chains below come from one sample, sequenced in a study of PD-1 blockade in classical Hodgkin lymphoma. The sample's time point: newly diagnosed, previously untreated cHL patient sample. Thawed PBMCs were the source of CD4+ T cells, purified by magnetic negative selection. Here immunoSEQ multiplex PCR was the method, and the copy in TCRdb shows in-frame clones only, minus some. This table holds under 35,000 clones, about 85% found once. The sequencing sample was made of CD4+ T cells from blood. The receptors were gathered from a human donor with classical Hodgkin lymphoma.

The rearrangement links TRBV28 to TRBJ2-7, with D unresolved. The CDR3 runs 14 residues. V gave up 5 bases and J gave up 0 bases, with 11 bases separating them. The germline gives CDR1 MDHEN, CDR2 SYDVKM. DNA for the CDR3: TGTGCCAGCAGTAACTTCATCAGCTCCTACGAGCAGTACGTC. Encoded protein: CASSNFISSYEQYV.

The V and J genes are TRBV4-2 and TRBJ1-5; no reliable D call. Germline V gives CDR1 LGHNA, CDR2 YNFKEQ. With 1 base removed from V and 7 bases from J, the gap between germline ends came to 11 bases. The CDR3 has 14 residues. CDR3 coding DNA: TGTGCCAGCAGCCAAGGGGAGGCAGGACAGCCCCAGCATTTT. Protein product: CASSQGEAGQPQHF.

The table lists this clone with a count of one. V and J are TRBV5-6 and TRBJ1-1; D unresolved. CDR3 length equals 15 residues. Germline V gene sequence: CDR1 SGHDT, CDR2 YYEEEE. Trimming took 0 bases from V and 5 from J, leaving 14 bases between them. CDR3 amino acids: CASSLEVHGSTEAFF. The CDR3 DNA follows: TGTGCCAGCAGCTTGGAGGTTCACGGAAGTACTGAAGCTTTCTTT.

This clone was detected a few times. V is TRBV20-1 and J is TRBJ2-3; D gene ambiguous. This CDR3 contains 11 residues. The germline V gene encodes CDR1 DFQATT and CDR2 SNEGSKA (reference sequence). V gave up 3 bases and J gave up 4 bases, with 5 bases separating them. CDR3 region: CSASSADTQYF. The CDR3, as DNA: TGCAGTGCTAGCTCGGCAGATACGCAGTATTTT.

This clone was counted between two and nine times. The gene calls are TRBV5-1 and TRBJ2-1; 13 bases are a match to TRBD2. Germline trimming cut 1 base from V and 6 bases from J; bases unmatched to any gene: 7. Germline V CDR1 and CDR2: SGHRS, YFSETQ. The CDR3 extends over 17 amino acids. In DNA form, the CDR3 reads TGCGCCAGCAGCTTGTGGCCAGGGACTAGCGGGATCAATGAGCAGTTCTTC. It is translated as CASSLWPGTSGINEQFF.

The DNA of the CDR3 is TGCGCCAGCAGCCAAGACGTAGCGTCGGATACGCAGTATTTT. This codes for CASSQDVASDTQYF. The chain has TRBV4-1 and TRBJ2-3, with D perhaps TRBD2 (5 bases). Deletions cut 0 bases from V and 6 bases from J, with 10 bases between. This CDR3 has 14 amino acids. Per germline, CDR1 MGHRA and CDR2 YSYEKL.

The V gene is TRBV2, the J gene TRBJ2-7; possible D gene TRBD2, 6 bases. CDR3 length: 15 amino acids. Germline V lookup: CDR1 SNHLY, CDR2 FYNNEI. Trimming removed 1 base at V and 1 base at J, with 11 bases between. The CDR3 nucleotides are TGTGCCAGCAGTGAAGGGGCGGGATGGTCCTACGAGCAGTACTTC. Translated, it gives CASSEGAGWSYEQYF.

The chain is built from TRBV25-1 and TRBJ1-1; 7 bases line up with TRBD1. The junction had 14 bases not matched to a gene; V was cut back by 8 bases and J by 5 bases. CDR3 length: 15 amino acids. The germline V gene has CDR1 MGHDK and CDR2 SYGVNS. In DNA, the CDR3 is TGTGCCAGCTATAACCTTCCCGGCAGGGGGACTGAAGCTTTCTTT. Translation gives CASYNLPGRGTEAFF.

The chain recombines TRBV2 with TRBJ2-5; TRBD1 might be the D (5 bases). The V end lost 3 bases, the J end lost 3 bases, and 5 bases lay between the germline ends. CDR3 length: 12 amino acids. Germline loops: CDR1 SNHLY, CDR2 FYNNEI. In DNA, the CDR3 is TGTGCCAGCAGTGAGACAGAAGAGACCCAGTACTTC. Encoded protein: CASSETEETQYF.

CDR3 DNA: TGTGCCAGTAGTAGTGGAAGGGGTGAGCAGTTCTTC. Protein sequence: CASSSGRGEQFF. The gene calls are TRBV19 and TRBJ2-1, with D possibly matching TRBD1 (5 bases). CDR3 size: 12 residues. Trimming shortened V by 4 bases and J by 9 bases, and 10 bases separated the two germline ends. Germline CDR1 reads LNHDA; CDR2 reads SQIVND (reference sequence).

This chain connects TRBV27 to TRBJ1-1; D might be TRBD1 (6 bases). Germline V gene data show CDR1 as MNHEY and CDR2 as SMNVEV (reference sequence). The CDR3 runs to 16 residues. Trimming left V 4 bases short and J 2 bases short, with 17 bases between. As DNA, the CDR3 is TGTGCCAGCAGTTCAGGAGCGGACAGCCGAAACACTGAAGCTTTCTTT. Its protein is CASSSGADSRNTEAFF.

This chain links TRBV9 with TRBJ1-3; D possibly corresponds to TRBD1 (5 bases). The CDR3 runs to 15 residues. The germline CDR1 and CDR2 sequences are SGDLS and YYNGEE. The ends were cut back, 3 bases at V and 4 bases at J, with 14 bases in the middle. CDR3 DNA: TGTGCCAGCAGCGGAGGACATATCCCAGGAAACACCATATATTTT. Its protein is CASSGGHIPGNTIYF. The full variable domain, in which reference TRBV9 and TRBJ1-3 provide the parts outside the CDR3, is DSGVTQTPKHLITATGQRVTLRCSPRSGDLSVYWYQQSLDQGLQFLIQYYNGEERAKGNILERFSAQQFPDLHSELNLSSLELGDSALYFCASSGGHIPGNTIYFGEGSWLTVV.

The chain uses TRBV27 and TRBJ1-6; no firm D call. Germline V gives CDR1 MNHEY, CDR2 SMNVEV (reference sequence). The CDR3 sequence is 15 residues long. Trimming stripped 2 bases from V and 6 bases from J, with 11 bases between. CDR3 in DNA: TGTGCCAGCAGTTTACTGGGCAGTTTTAATTCACCCCTCCACTTT. Encoded protein: CASSLLGSFNSPLHF.

V gene TRBV29-1 combines with J gene TRBJ1-1; 7 bases line up with TRBD1. Germline V gene sequence: CDR1 SQVTM, CDR2 ANQGSEA. The CDR3 length is 13 residues. V lost 6 bases and J lost 6; bases outside the gene matches: 10. The CDR3 is CSVWDRLGAEAFF. The CDR3 nucleotides read TGCAGCGTCTGGGACAGATTGGGAGCTGAAGCTTTCTTT.

V gene TRBV2 combines with J gene TRBJ1-1; no firm D call. The CDR3 loop spans 13 amino acids. Germline CDR1 is SNHLY and CDR2 is FYNNEI. The V end was cut by 1 base, the J end by 4 bases, with 7 bases between. The CDR3 nucleotides read TGTGCCAGCAGTGAAGAAGGGTCCACTGAAGCTTTCTTT. This codes for CASSEEGSTEAFF.

V is TRBV7-9 and J is TRBJ2-5; a possible D gene is TRBD1 (5 bases). In germline, CDR1 is SEHNR, CDR2 FQNEAQ (reference sequence). This CDR3 contains 17 residues. The V gene lost 1 base and the J gene lost 1 base, with 16 bases spanning the gap. The CDR3 region has the DNA TGTGCCAGCAGCTTAGTGGGGCAGGTCCGCTCCCAAGAGACCCAGTACTTC. Translation: CASSLVGQVRSQETQYF.

The J gene is TRBJ1-1, the V gene TRBV2; possibly TRBD1 for D (5 bases). The V gene's germline CDR1 is SNHLY and CDR2 FYNNEI. V lost 7 bases to trimming and J lost 6 bases, with 9 bases between them. This CDR3 is 11 amino acids long. The CDR3 is CASTGTSEAFF. For the CDR3, the DNA is TGTGCCAGCACGGGGACCTCTGAAGCTTTCTTT. Full variable domain (rest looked up from reference TRBV2 and TRBJ1-1): EPEVTQTPSHQVTQMGQEVILRCVPISNHLYFYWYRQILGQKVEFLVSFYNNEISEKSEIFDDQFSVERPDGSNFTLKIRSTKLEDSAMYFCASTGTSEAFFGQGTRLTVV.

The chain joins TRBV19 to TRBJ2-3, with D unresolved. The germline V gene encodes CDR1 LNHDA and CDR2 SQIVND (reference sequence). V gave up 6 bases and J gave up 6 bases, with 13 bases separating them. This CDR3 contains 13 residues. This chain's CDR3 is CASSFRFPDTQYF. The CDR3 bases are TGTGCCAGTAGCTTCCGATTTCCGGATACGCAGTATTTT.

The rearrangement uses TRBV15 and TRBJ2-1, with 7 bases identical to TRBD2. The trim removed 0 bases at V and 3 bases at J, leaving 2 bases unmatched. The germline gives CDR1 LNHNV, CDR2 YYDKDF (reference sequence). The CDR3 loop spans 15 amino acids. This CDR3 reads CATSREASGYNEQFF. The CDR3 DNA sequence: TGTGCCACCAGCAGAGAAGCTAGCGGCTACAATGAGCAGTTCTTC. Looking up the rest from reference TRBV15 and TRBJ2-1 gives the full variable domain: DAMVIQNPRYQVTQFGKPVTLSCSQTLNHNVMYWYQQKSSQAPKLLFHYYDKDFNNEADTPDNFQSRRPNTSFCFLDIRSPGLGDTAMYLCATSREASGYNEQFFGPGTRLTVL.

This clone was seen a single time. The V and J genes are TRBV5-1 and TRBJ2-1, with D perhaps matching TRBD1 (5 bases). Deletions cut 4 bases from V and 8 bases from J, with 16 bases between. The CDR3 is 14 amino acids. Germline V gene data show CDR1 as SGHRS and CDR2 as YFSETQ. The CDR3 loop is CASSGQYANDEQFF. CDR3 nucleotides: TGCGCCAGCAGCGGACAATATGCCAATGATGAGCAGTTCTTC.

In its sample, this clone was seen a few times. The rearrangement links TRBV28 to TRBJ1-5; D perhaps matches TRBD1 (5 bases). V was clipped by 7 bases and J by 3 bases, with 16 bases between them. The CDR3 contains 15 residues. The V gene's germline CDR1 is MDHEN and CDR2 SYDVKM. DNA for the CDR3: TGTGCCAGCACCACTGAACAGGAGATCAATCAGCCCCAGCATTTT. Protein: CASTTEQEINQPQHF.

This chain uses TRBV5-8 with TRBJ1-2; 7 nucleotides agree with TRBD1. The V segment lost 1 base and the J segment 8 bases; nucleotides outside the gene matches: 26. The CDR3 spans 20 residues. The germline V gene encodes CDR1 SGHTS and CDR2 YDEGEE. The CDR3 protein is CASSLYRGQSSFPTSGGYTF. The CDR3 DNA sequence: TGTGCCAGCAGCTTGTACCGGGGACAGTCGAGTTTTCCTACGTCGGGCGGCTACACCTTC. Full variable domain (missing parts from reference TRBV5-8 and TRBJ1-2): EAGVTQSPTHLIKTRGQQATLRCSPISGHTSVYWYQQALGLGLQFLLWYDEGEERNRGNFPPRFSGRQFPNYSSELNVNALELEDSALYLCASSLYRGQSSFPTSGGYTFGSGTRLTVV.